The T cell receptor beta chain under discussion was sequenced for a study of T-cell memory formation after mild COVID-19. The study's findings and limits: CD4+ clones that contracted lay mainly in CM and EM; CD8+ ones lay in EMRA. Certain responding clones were present in pre-infection memory, suggesting participation of cross-reactive memory. A balance of CD4 and CD8 characterized clones contracting day 15 to 85, whereas later expanders leaned CD4+.

Germline V gives CDR1 SGHTA, CDR2 FQGTGA. The CDR3 runs 16 residues. After removal of 1 base from V and 7 bases from J, the junction contained 7 bases not matched to a gene. Turning to this clonotype: Its antigen is still unknown.

5'RACE primed from the constant segment yielded TCR alpha and TCR beta cDNA libraries bearing sample barcodes and UMIs. TCRdb used MiXCR to reprocess the 5' RACE reads, holding one entry per CDR3 protein. The sample records under 300,000 distinct CDR3 sequences, around 17% being singletons. This chain connects TRBV7-3 to TRBJ2-1, with 10 bases aligning to TRBD2. Material: PBMCs or a T cell subset sorted from them (not recorded which). This TCR was sampled from a man between 18 and 29 years old who had mild COVID-19 (a few samples of this study predate the infection). Cell type and time point are not known. As DNA, the CDR3 is TGTGCCAGCAGCTTAAGCCTAGCGGGGGCCCTAAATGAGCAGTTCTTC. This codes for CASSLSLAGALNEQFF.